The present T cell receptor beta chain was sequenced within a study of T cell repertoires in cytomegalovirus infection (dated by TCRdb to about 2019). About the investigation overall: The peptide stimulations were aimed at well-studied HLA-B-restricted epitopes as well as recently identified HLA-C-restricted CMV epitopes, whose presentation resists viral immunomodulation. The HLA type of each donor mattered for the analysis, because public TCR beta signatures pointed to carriage of CMV infection along with the matching HLA type.

The germline ends are 8 bases apart after V is trimmed by 0 bases and J by 5 bases. Based on the germline V gene, the CDR1 and CDR2 sequences are LGHNT and FRNRAP. Including the terminal cysteine and phenylalanine, the CDR3 comprises 14 residues. Only the CDR3 region is kept as DNA, spanning 42 bases read in frame from base 1. The data were produced on an Illumina HiSeq 1500. In-frame beta chains were kept once TCRdb had trimmed the public reads at Q25 with fastp and called clones with MiXCR. Rows are combined by CDR3 protein, so each entry shows the most common genes and DNA. The table for this sample lists hundreds of thousands of distinct CDR3 sequences; 40% to 50% of them were counted only once. Around 45% of the sample belongs to the ten largest clones. The sample's treatment or condition label, in plain terms: in vitro stimulation with specific CMV peptide epitopes to enrich CMV-specific T cells.

Results and caveats for the whole study, not just this receptor: The ex vivo response was dominated by HLA-C-restricted CMV-specific TCR beta clonotypes, which also provided the single most frequent clonotype in two of eight donors. Cumulative frequency of public TCR beta family members discriminated carriers of CMV infection plus the relevant HLA type in this cohort and an independent approximately 370-donor cohort.

Notes on this clonotype: There is no known antigen for this receptor. Base qualities were left out, and no much larger clone turns up one base away.

The source material was cultured PBMCs, sampled from culture after CMV antigen stimulation. This chain joins TRBV12-5 to TRBJ2-1; no D gene is confidently identified. This receptor was identified in a human donor in good health (CMV status not recorded). Some clones in this sample may be carry-over from other donors' samples. The sequenced DNA is TGTGCTAGTGGTTTGGTTCCCTTTAACAATGAGCAGTTCTTC. This gives the protein CASGLVPFNNEQFF.